The rows below give T cell receptor beta chains drawn from one sample of a study of OX40 agonist ivuxolimab in advanced cancers. The repertoire was sequenced with immunoSEQ multiplex PCR; TCRdb's copy has only in-frame clones and lacks some. The sample holds 25,000 to 35,000 clones, approximately 81% seen once. The specimen was CD4+ or CD8+ T cells sorted from blood, collected in a trial of the OX40 agonist ivuxolimab. Receptor source: an adult with an advanced solid tumor such as melanoma, head and neck, liver or kidney cancer. Each CDR3 is given with its conserved first and last residue. The order of the fields is J gene, clone size, D gene, V gene, CDR3 protein, CDR3 DNA. D genes are given only for firm matches. Clone size is shown for a subset of rows, as once, few, many or a class of expanded clone.

>TRBJ2-1|NA|NA|TRBV6-4
CASSDEDGSYNEQFF
TGTGCCAGCAGTGACGAGGACGGCTCCTACAATGAGCAGTTCTTC
>TRBJ1-2|NA|NA|TRBV11-2
CASSLGGTFNYGYTF
TGTGCCAGCAGCTTGGGAGGGACCTTTAACTATGGCTACACCTTC
>TRBJ1-2|once|TRBD1|TRBV6-5
CASRDRGANYGYTF
TGTGCCAGCAGAGACAGGGGAGCTAACTATGGCTACACCTTC
>TRBJ1-5|once|TRBD1|TRBV7-6
CASSLGAGGTNQPQHF
TGTGCCAGCAGCCTGGGAGCAGGGGGAACTAATCAGCCCCAGCATTTT
>TRBJ2-3|NA|NA|TRBV6-6
CASSYGAWDTQYF
TGTGCCAGCAGTTACGGGGCGTGGGATACGCAGTATTTT
>TRBJ2-5|few|NA|TRBV21-1
CASSNMAQKETQYF
TGTGCCAGCAGCAACATGGCCCAAAAAGAGACCCAGTACTTC
>TRBJ1-2|NA|NA|TRBV11-2
CASSFGGPGYTF
TGTGCCAGCAGCTTCGGGGGGCCTGGCTACACCTTC
>TRBJ2-1|once|NA|TRBV9
CASSVFSGSSYNEQFF
TGTGCCAGCAGCGTATTCAGCGGTAGCTCCTACAATGAGCAGTTCTTC
>TRBJ1-5|NA|NA|TRBV19
CASTLGSRGQPQHF
TGTGCCAGTACCCTAGGTTCCCGGGGGCAGCCCCAGCATTTT
>TRBJ2-2|NA|NA|TRBV19
CASSIGLNTGELFF
TGTGCCAGTAGTATTGGGCTTAACACCGGGGAGCTGTTTTTT
>TRBJ1-1|NA|NA|TRBV13
CASSQAPWNTEAFF
TGTGCCAGCAGCCAGGCCCCTTGGAACACTGAAGCTTTCTTT
>TRBJ2-3|few|TRBD2|TRBV7-3
CASSLTGGGRASDTQYF
TGTGCCAGCAGCTTAACCGGCGGCGGGAGGGCCTCAGATACGCAGTATTTT
>TRBJ2-7|NA|NA|TRBV7-9
CASSSTEDTAYEQYF
TGTGCCAGCAGCTCGACGGAGGACACAGCCTACGAGCAGTACTTC
>TRBJ1-1|NA|TRBD1|TRBV18
CASSPTGQGVSEAFF
TGTGCCAGCTCACCTACTGGACAGGGTGTTTCTGAAGCTTTCTTT
>TRBJ1-4|NA|NA|TRBV9
CVSSAGGWSEEKLFF
TGTGTCAGCAGCGCGGGGGGCTGGTCAGAGGAAAAACTGTTTTTT
>TRBJ1-2|NA|NA|TRBV19
CASSRDLQIVYGYTF
TGTGCCAGTAGCCGGGATTTACAAATCGTCTATGGCTACACCTTC
>TRBJ2-5|NA|TRBD2|TRBV2
CASSERGGLGAGTQYF
TGTGCCAGCAGTGAAAGGGGGGGACTAGGGGCTGGGACCCAGTACTTC
>TRBJ2-4|NA|TRBD2|TRBV7-6
CASSTLRGSIQYF
TGTGCCAGCAGCACATTGCGGGGGTCCATTCAGTACTTC
>TRBJ1-2|NA|NA|TRBV29-1
CSVEVGGLGYYGYTF
TGCAGCGTTGAAGTAGGGGGGTTGGGGTACTATGGCTACACCTTC
>TRBJ1-4|NA|TRBD1|TRBV19
CASSMGQGLVNEKLFF
TGTGCCAGTAGTATGGGACAGGGGCTTGTTAATGAAAAACTGTTTTTT
>TRBJ2-7|NA|NA|TRBV11-3
CASSYSFYEQYF
TGTGCCAGCAGCTATAGCTTCTACGAGCAGTACTTC
>TRBJ2-3|NA|NA|TRBV6-5
CASRELSTDTQYF
TGTGCCAGCAGGGAACTGAGCACAGATACGCAGTATTTT
>TRBJ1-4|NA|TRBD1|TRBV18
CASSPTGLDEKLFF
TGTGCCAGCTCACCGACAGGGCTGGATGAAAAACTGTTTTTT
>TRBJ2-7|NA|NA|TRBV2
CASKGTFGEYF
TGTGCCAGCAAAGGGACATTTGGGGAGTACTTC
>TRBJ2-7|NA|NA|TRBV7-9
CASSLDPTYEQYF
TGTGCCAGCAGCTTAGACCCTACCTACGAGCAGTACTTC
>TRBJ1-6|NA|NA|TRBV9
CASSSEEPNSPLHF
TGTGCCAGCAGCTCAGAGGAGCCGAATTCACCCCTCCACTTT
>TRBJ2-2|NA|NA|TRBV11-1
CASSLTRGPTGELFF
TGTGCCAGCTCTCTCACCAGGGGCCCCACCGGGGAGCTGTTTTTT
>TRBJ1-1|NA|TRBD1|TRBV6-4
CASSDSRDRAFMMNTEAFF
TGTGCCAGCAGTGACTCTCGGGACAGGGCCTTCATGATGAACACTGAAGCTTTCTTT
>TRBJ1-1|medium-sized|TRBD1|TRBV19
CASSLYGQGHTEAFF
TGTGCCAGTAGTCTCTACGGACAGGGTCACACTGAAGCTTTCTTT
>TRBJ2-1|NA|NA|TRBV6-1
CASSEFMAVSYNEQFF
TGTGCCAGCAGTGAATTTATGGCGGTCTCCTACAATGAGCAGTTCTTC
>TRBJ1-1|NA|TRBD1|TRBV6-5
CASSYSQGARDTEAFF
TGTGCCAGCAGTTACTCGCAGGGGGCAAGGGACACTGAAGCTTTCTTT
>TRBJ1-2|NA|NA|TRBV5-5
CASSLRALEAYGYTF
TGTGCCAGCAGCTTGCGCGCCCTCGAGGCCTATGGCTACACCTTC
>TRBJ2-7|NA|TRBD1|TRBV11-3
CASSHPPGTGAPYEQYF
TGTGCCAGCAGCCACCCACCCGGGACAGGGGCGCCCTACGAGCAGTACTTC
>TRBJ1-5|once|TRBD1|TRBV2
CASSDSAGGPFQPQHF
TGTGCCAGCAGTGATTCGGCAGGGGGCCCGTTTCAGCCCCAGCATTTT